This passage covers 6 T cell receptor beta chains from one sample sequenced in a study of Tregs in tolerant kidney transplant recipients. Clones were read by immunoSEQ multiplex PCR, and TCRdb kept only the in-frame ones, dropping some. Seen here are approximately 16,000 clones, roughly 78% observed once, and the top ten hold 1.5% to 2%. The source was Tregs from blood, collected before the transplant. These receptors were collected from a human donor who received a combined kidney and bone marrow transplant.

The chain carries TRBV29-1 and TRBJ1-1, with a possible D match to TRBD1 (6 bases). Germline V gives CDR1 SQVTM, CDR2 ANQGSEA. This CDR3 is built from 15 residues. The V end was cut by 3 bases, the J end by 7 bases, with 21 bases between. Here the CDR3 reads CSVEVWRGGGFEAFF. CDR3 DNA: TGCAGCGTTGAGGTCTGGAGGGGAGGGGGATTTGAAGCTTTCTTT.

V and J are TRBV10-3 and TRBJ1-2; the D gene is possibly TRBD1 (5 bases). Trimming pared 5 bases from V and 2 bases from J, leaving 9 bases between. Germline CDR1 ENHRY, CDR2 SYGVKD. The CDR3 consists of 13 residues. The CDR3 sequence is CAISSTENYGYTF. For the CDR3, the DNA is TGTGCCATCAGTTCGACAGAAAACTATGGCTACACCTTC.

The V call is TRBV7-6, the J call TRBJ1-3; no clear D gene. CDR1 and CDR2 from the germline V gene are SGHVS and FNYEAQ. The V end lost 2 bases, the J end lost 4 bases, and 6 bases lay between the germline ends. The CDR3 loop spans 13 amino acids. The CDR3 nucleotides are TGTGCCAGCAGCTTAACTGTCGGAAACACCATATATTTT. Translated, it gives CASSLTVGNTIYF.

The chain joins TRBV19 to TRBJ2-1; 11 bases align to TRBD2. The V segment lost 4 bases and the J segment 7 bases; nucleotides outside the gene matches: 6. Germline CDR1 reads LNHDA; CDR2 reads SQIVND (reference sequence). CDR3 length: 15 residues. The DNA for the CDR3 is TGTGCCAGTAGTACAATAGCGGGGGGGTGGAATGAGCAGTTCTTC. As protein: CASSTIAGGWNEQFF. The full variable domain, completed using reference TRBV19 and TRBJ2-1, is DGGITQSPKYLFRKEGQNVTLSCEQNLNHDAMYWYRQDPGQGLRLIYYSQIVNDFQKGDIAEGYSVSREKKESFPLTVTSAQKNPTAFYLCASSTIAGGWNEQFFGPGTRLTVL.

This clone has just one count. The V and J genes are TRBV7-2 and TRBJ1-2; D is uncertain. Germline V lookup: CDR1 SGHTA, CDR2 FQGNSA. The germline V and J ends were trimmed by 2 bases and 7 bases, with 11 bases remaining between them. The CDR3 is 13 residues long. CDR3 sequence: CASSLSGEGGYTF. CDR3 sequence (DNA): TGTGCCAGCAGCTTATCTGGGGAGGGTGGCTACACCTTC.

The chain has TRBV7-2 and TRBJ1-1, with D uncertain. The CDR3 contains 13 residues. V was clipped by 5 bases and J by 7 bases, with 14 bases between them. The germline gives CDR1 SGHTA, CDR2 FQGNSA. The CDR3 nucleotides read TGTGCCAGCAGCCCCGGGGATGTGGGTGAAGCTTTCTTT. It translates to CASSPGDVGEAFF.